The table lists the clone carrying this T cell receptor beta chain with many counts. As yet, its antigen is unknown. V was shortened by 4 bases and J by 1 base, with 11 bases between the two germline ends. The germline gives CDR1 SGHRS, CDR2 YFSETQ. The CDR3 runs to 14 residues. TCRdb passed the 5' RACE reads through MiXCR, listing each CDR3 protein once. The sample yields roughly 130,000 distinct CDR3 sequences, about 5.9% seen once. This entry comes from a study of T-cell memory formation after mild COVID-19. Study-level results: Clones contracting day 15 to 85 were balanced CD4/CD8; later expanders leaned CD4+. Clones that contracted clustered mainly in CM and EM if CD4+ and in EMRA if CD8+. Day 37-peaking second-wave clones had unconfirmed SARS-CoV-2 specificity.

This chain uses TRBV5-1 with TRBJ1-1, with D perhaps matching TRBD1 (5 bases). Sequenced material: PBMCs or a T cell subset sorted from them (not recorded which). The receptor was isolated from an adult woman who had mild COVID-19 (a few samples of this study predate the infection). Cell type and time point are not known. CDR3 coding DNA: TGCGCCAGCAGCGGGGGACGGACGAACACTGAAGCTTTCTTT. This translates into CASSGGRTNTEAFF.